Presented here are 6 T cell receptor beta chains from one specimen sequenced in a study of blood T cell repertoires in COVID-19. Profiling relied on immunoSEQ multiplex PCR, and the TCRdb table lists in-frame clones only, not all of them. The data show approximately 320,000 clones, roughly 87% seen once. Sample: PBMCs or T cells enriched from blood (not recorded which). The receptors were sampled from a woman under 30 who had recovered from COVID-19.

V gene TRBV6-5 combines with J gene TRBJ1-1; D remains unclear. V gave up 2 bases and J gave up 1 base, with 11 bases separating them. Germline CDR1 is MNHEY and CDR2 is SVGAGI. The CDR3 is 15 residues long. CDR3 DNA: TGTGCCAGCAGTTACGACCTAGCAGAGAACACTGAAGCTTTCTTT. Its protein is CASSYDLAENTEAFF.

The chain joins TRBV30 to TRBJ1-1, with TRBD1 identical over 10 bases. V dropped 2 bases and J dropped 0; count of bases not matched to a gene: 12. In germline, CDR1 is GTSNPN, CDR2 SVGIG (reference sequence). CDR3 length: 18 amino acids. The CDR3 is CAWSYEGTGTGVNTEAFF. The CDR3 region has the DNA TGTGCCTGGAGTTATGAGGGAACCGGGACAGGGGTGAACACTGAAGCTTTCTTT.

The J gene is TRBJ2-5, the V gene TRBV6-5, with D possibly matching TRBD1 (6 bases). The CDR3 sequence is 15 residues long. The V and J ends lost 6 bases and 2 bases respectively, with 16 bases between them. Per germline, CDR1 MNHEY and CDR2 SVGAGI. Here the CDR3 DNA reads TGTGCCAGCAGAACAGGGTCCCCCATGCAAGAGACCCAGTACTTC. This codes for CASRTGSPMQETQYF.

The chain uses TRBV5-8 and TRBJ2-2; possibly TRBD1 for D (6 bases). V lost 1 base, J lost 5 bases, and 15 bases lay in between. CDR3 length equals 16 residues. Per the germline V gene, CDR1 is SGHTS and CDR2 is YDEGEE. The CDR3 sequence is CASSLNWGRRTGELFF. CDR3 sequence (DNA): TGTGCCAGCAGCTTGAACTGGGGGCGAAGGACCGGGGAGCTGTTTTTT.

CDR3: CASSTLTGQGNYGYTF. In DNA form, the CDR3 reads TGTGCCAGCAGCACCTTAACCGGACAGGGAAACTATGGCTACACCTTC. The chain employs TRBV7-9 and TRBJ1-2; TRBD1 agrees at 8 bases. CDR3 length equals 16 residues. V gave up 5 bases and J gave up 2 bases; unmatched junction bases: 10. Germline CDR1 reads SEHNR; CDR2 reads FQNEAQ (reference sequence).

This chain's CDR3 is CATESATGELFF. For the CDR3, the DNA is TGTGCCACGGAGTCTGCCACCGGGGAGCTGTTTTTT. V and J are TRBV24-1 and TRBJ2-2; D uncertain. Trimming left V 10 bases short and J 4 bases short, with 9 bases between. Germline CDR1 and CDR2: KGHDR and SFDVKD. This CDR3 spans 12 amino acids.